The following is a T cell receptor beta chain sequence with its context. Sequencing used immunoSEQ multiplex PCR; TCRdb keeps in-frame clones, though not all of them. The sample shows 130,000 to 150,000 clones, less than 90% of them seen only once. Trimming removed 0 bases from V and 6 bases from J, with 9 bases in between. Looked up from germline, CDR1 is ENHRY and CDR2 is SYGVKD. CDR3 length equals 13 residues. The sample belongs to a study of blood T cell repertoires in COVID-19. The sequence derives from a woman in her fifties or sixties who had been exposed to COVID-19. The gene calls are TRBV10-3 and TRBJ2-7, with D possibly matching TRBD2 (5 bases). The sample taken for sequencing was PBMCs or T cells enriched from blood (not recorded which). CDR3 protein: CAISESEAAEQYF. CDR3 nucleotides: TGTGCCATCAGTGAGTCAGAAGCGGCCGAGCAGTACTTC.